These 30 T cell receptor beta chains came from one sample sequenced in a study of shared T cell receptors in the human thymus (dated by TCRdb to the early 2020s). Library generation was performed with the immunoSEQ multiplex PCR assay. TCRdb provides this immuneACCESS table in a form limited to in-frame rearrangements. Some clones are lacking; in checked studies, under half of them reflect an unresolved V gene, and why the rest are absent is not known. The sample yields about 380,000 clones; more than 85% were counted once. In total, the top ten clones hold around 0.019% of the sample. The specimen was thymocytes. The receptors derive from a human donor.

The chain combines TRBV6-6 with TRBJ1-2; TRBD1 matches 10 bases. This CDR3 has 13 amino acids. J lost 8 bases, V lost 7 bases, and 7 bases had no gene match. Germline V CDR1 and CDR2: MNHNY, SVGAGI (reference sequence). CDR3 sequence: CASNRTGGEGYTF. As DNA, the CDR3 is TGTGCCAGCAACCGGACAGGGGGGGAAGGCTACACCTTC.

This chain joins TRBV28 and TRBJ1-2; D unresolved. The CDR3 length is 15 residues. Trimming took off 2 bases at V and 2 bases at J, with 12 bases between the two ends. Germline CDR1 MDHEN, CDR2 SYDVKM. For the CDR3, the DNA is TGTGCCAGCAGTTTAGAGCAGAGAGTAAACTATGGCTACACCTTC. It encodes CASSLEQRVNYGYTF.

The chain recombines TRBV29-1 with TRBJ2-3, with 12 nucleotides matching TRBD1. CDR3 length: 17 residues. V gave up 0 bases and J gave up 4 bases; unmatched junction bases: 8. Per germline, CDR1 SQVTM and CDR2 ANQGSEA. The CDR3 sequence is CSVEDLPGQGAPDTQYF. CDR3 DNA: TGCAGCGTTGAAGATCTTCCGGGACAGGGGGCCCCAGATACGCAGTATTTT.

This sequence joins TRBV27 and TRBJ2-2; a weak D match, TRBD2 (5 bases). Trimming stripped 8 bases from V and 6 bases from J, with 13 bases between. The CDR3 contains 13 residues. Per germline, CDR1 MNHEY and CDR2 SMNVEV (reference sequence). This CDR3 is CASSFRGAGELFF. In DNA form, the CDR3 reads TGTGCCAGCTCTTTCCGGGGAGCCGGGGAGCTGTTTTTT.

V usage is TRBV21-1 and J usage is TRBJ2-3. TRBV21-1 is reported as a pseudogene. The CDR3 spans 15 residues. The CDR3 DNA sequence: TGTGCCAGCAGAAAGGGAGAGGGGCCCACAGATACGCAGTATTTT. Protein sequence: CASRKGEGPTDTQYF.

CDR3 nucleotide sequence: TGTGCCAGTAGCCCTCCGGGACTAGCGCCGCGCTCCTACGAGCAGTACTTC. The encoded protein is CASSPPGLAPRSYEQYF. The chain combines TRBV19 with TRBJ2-7, with 10 bases matching TRBD2. CDR1 is LNHDA and CDR2 is SQIVND in the germline V gene (reference sequence). The V gene end was trimmed by 6 bases and the J gene end by 0 bases; junction bases not matched to a gene: 11. This CDR3 comprises 17 residues.

The chain employs TRBV7-2 and TRBJ1-3, with TRBD1 matching over 8 bases. J lost 1 base, V lost 6 bases, and 8 bases had no gene match. In germline, CDR1 is SGHTA, CDR2 FQGNSA. CDR3 length: 16 residues. Written as DNA, the CDR3 is TGTGCCAGCAGTTCTGGGACAGGCGAGTCTGGAAACACCATATATTTT. This sequence encodes CASSSGTGESGNTIYF.

The chain is built from TRBV6-5 and TRBJ1-6, with D tentatively TRBD1 (6 bases). The CDR3 loop spans 14 amino acids. The V gene's germline CDR1 is MNHEY and CDR2 SVGAGI. V lost 6 bases, J lost 9 bases, and 15 bases lay in between. CDR3 protein: CASSPRGRVSPLHF. For the CDR3, the DNA is TGTGCCAGCAGCCCCAGGGGACGGGTTTCACCCCTCCACTTT.

The table lists this clone with a count of one. The chain is built from TRBV11-2 and TRBJ1-1; 7 bases map to TRBD1. After removal of 5 bases from V and 0 bases from J, the junction contained 9 bases not matched to a gene. Germline values: CDR1 SGHAT, CDR2 FQNNGV. This CDR3 is 16 amino acids long. For the CDR3, the DNA is TGTGCCAGCAGCCTAAGGACAGGCCCTATGAACACTGAAGCTTTCTTT. It codes for CASSLRTGPMNTEAFF.

The J gene is TRBJ1-5, the V gene TRBV7-9; the D gene is possibly TRBD1 (5 bases). This CDR3 is 14 amino acids long. CDR1 is SEHNR, CDR2 FQNEAQ, per germline (reference sequence). V lost 5 bases to trimming and J lost 10 bases, with 18 bases between them. The CDR3 DNA follows: TGTGCCAGCAGCCAGGGTCAGGGAGGAGATCCCCAGCATTTT. Its translation: CASSQGQGGDPQHF. Full variable domain (outside the CDR3, taken from reference TRBV7-9 and TRBJ1-5): DTGVSQNPRHKITKRGQNVTFRCDPISEHNRLYWYRQTLGQGPEFLTYFQNEAQLEKSRLLSDRFSAERPKGSFSTLEIQRTEQGDSAMYLCASSQGQGGDPQHFGDGTRLSIL.

The chain couples TRBV14 to TRBJ2-7, with D perhaps assigned TRBD1 or TRBD2 (5 bases each). Trimming took 4 bases from V and 3 from J, leaving 10 bases between them. This CDR3 is built from 13 residues. Germline CDR1 is SGHDN and CDR2 is FVKESK. CDR3 amino acids: CASSRGILYEQYF. DNA for the CDR3: TGTGCCAGCAGCCGGGGGATTCTCTACGAGCAGTACTTC.

This clone was counted once. The V gene is TRBV28, the J gene TRBJ2-7, with D unclear. Germline CDR1 and CDR2: MDHEN and SYDVKM. V was pared by 3 bases and J by 3 bases, with 21 bases between. CDR3 length equals 17 residues. CDR3 sequence: CASSLVLRTINYYEQYF. The CDR3 DNA follows: TGTGCCAGCAGTTTGGTCCTTAGGACCATAAACTACTACGAGCAGTACTTC.

In this sample, this clone turned up once. CDR3 coding DNA: TGTGCCAGCAGGCCAGCTAGCGGGAGTATTTCCCTACTACTCGGTGAGCAGTTCTTC. It codes for CASRPASGSISLLLGEQFF. The V call is TRBV27, the J call TRBJ2-1; 10 nucleotides match TRBD2. CDR1 is MNHEY, CDR2 SMNVEV, per germline (reference sequence). The junction had 23 bases not matched to a gene; V was cut back by 6 bases and J by 9 bases. This CDR3 comprises 19 residues.

J is TRBJ1-5 and V is TRBV28; D gene ambiguous. Germline values: CDR1 MDHEN, CDR2 SYDVKM. Trimming stripped 2 bases from V and 1 base from J, with 12 bases between. The CDR3 consists of 16 residues. The chain's CDR3 is CASSLTRPKSNQPQHF. Here the CDR3 DNA reads TGTGCCAGCAGTTTAACCAGACCTAAGAGCAATCAGCCCCAGCATTTT. Drawing the rest from reference TRBV28 and TRBJ1-5, the complete variable domain is DVKVTQSSRYLVKRTGEKVFLECVQDMDHENMFWYRQDPGLGLRLIYFSYDVKMKEKGDIPEGYSVSREKKERFSLILESASTNQTSMYLCASSLTRPKSNQPQHFGDGTRLSIL.

This clone was recorded once. The chain recombines TRBV5-6 with TRBJ1-3; 10 nucleotides align to TRBD1. There are 16 residues in the CDR3. Germline CDR1 reads SGHDT; CDR2 reads YYEEEE. Losses at the gene ends were 4 bases for V and 4 bases for J; bases not matched to a gene: 8. The CDR3 region has the DNA TGTGCCAGCAGCCCCCGACAGGGGGCCAGGGGAAACACCATATATTTT. As protein: CASSPRQGARGNTIYF.

The chain carries TRBV4-2 and TRBJ2-1; a possible D gene is TRBD2 (6 bases). Per germline, CDR1 LGHNA and CDR2 YNFKEQ. The CDR3 runs to 15 residues. The germline V and J ends were trimmed by 0 bases and 5 bases, with 11 bases remaining between them. This CDR3 reads CASSQDRGTDNEQFF. DNA of the CDR3: TGTGCCAGCAGCCAAGACCGGGGGACCGACAATGAGCAGTTCTTC.

V is TRBV11-2 and J is TRBJ1-1; D is perhaps TRBD1 (5 bases). CDR1 is SGHAT, CDR2 FQNNGV, per germline. V was pared by 0 bases and J by 4 bases, with 12 bases between. The CDR3 totals 15 residues. The CDR3 nucleotides are TGTGCCAGCAGCTTAGATCAGGGTTTTGGCACTGAAGCTTTCTTT. Its translation: CASSLDQGFGTEAFF.

The V call is TRBV5-5, the J call TRBJ2-1; 7 nucleotides line up with TRBD2. Per germline, CDR1 SGHKS and CDR2 YYEKEE (reference sequence). The CDR3 is 14 amino acids. The V gene end was trimmed by 4 bases and the J gene end by 2 bases; junction bases not matched to a gene: 3. The CDR3 DNA is TGTGCCAGCAGCCCACGGGGGGCCTACAATGAGCAGTTCTTC. It specifies CASSPRGAYNEQFF.

CDR3: CASSQEETRRVTQYF. CDR3 nucleotides: TGTGCCAGCAGCCAAGAGGAAACTAGAAGGGTGACCCAGTACTTC. The J gene is TRBJ2-5, the V gene TRBV14; the D gene is possibly TRBD2 (5 bases). The V and J ends lost 0 bases and 7 bases respectively, with 15 bases between them. CDR1 SGHDN and CDR2 FVKESK come from the germline V gene. The CDR3 consists of 15 residues.

The rearrangement links TRBV30 to TRBJ2-1; 15 bases are shared with TRBD2. Germline V lookup: CDR1 GTSNPN, CDR2 SVGIG (reference sequence). The CDR3 loop spans 18 amino acids. The trim removed 1 base at V and 6 bases at J, leaving 10 bases unmatched. The CDR3: CAWSGTSGRAILVNEQFF. As DNA, the CDR3 is TGTGCCTGGAGTGGGACTAGCGGGAGGGCCATATTAGTCAATGAGCAGTTCTTC. The complete variable domain, with remaining parts taken from reference TRBV30 and TRBJ2-1, reads SQTIHQWPATLVQPVGSPLSLECTVEGTSNPNLYWYRQAAGRGLQLLFYSVGIGQISSEVPQNLSASRPQDRQFILSSKKLLLSDSGFYLCAWSGTSGRAILVNEQFFGPGTRLTVL.

This chain joins TRBV15 and TRBJ2-7; D unclear. Germline CDR1 is LNHNV and CDR2 is YYDKDF (reference sequence). The CDR3 contains 15 residues. V was shortened by 1 base and J by 5 bases, with 15 bases between the two germline ends. CDR3 sequence (DNA): TGTGCCACCAGCAGAGCGATTATCAGCTCGGACGAGCAGTACTTC. Translating it yields CATSRAIISSDEQYF.

The chain has TRBV10-2 and TRBJ2-3, with 15 positions matching TRBD2. This CDR3 is 17 amino acids long. Trimming cost V 5 bases and J 0 bases; bases outside gene matches: 3. CDR1 is WSHSY and CDR2 is SAAADI in the germline V gene. CDR3 residues: CASSRTSGRASTDTQYF. The DNA of the CDR3 is TGCGCCAGCAGTAGGACTAGCGGGAGGGCTAGCACAGATACGCAGTATTTT.

The V gene is TRBV9, the J gene TRBJ1-1, with no clear D. The CDR3 length is 14 residues. Germline CDR1 SGDLS, CDR2 YYNGEE. Deletions cut 8 bases from V and 0 bases from J, with 14 bases between. The DNA of the CDR3 is TGTGCCAGTGGCGGACCGCCACTGAACACTGAAGCTTTCTTT. The encoded protein is CASGGPPLNTEAFF. Variable domain in full (rest from reference TRBV9 and TRBJ1-1): DSGVTQTPKHLITATGQRVTLRCSPRSGDLSVYWYQQSLDQGLQFLIQYYNGEERAKGNILERFSAQQFPDLHSELNLSSLELGDSALYFCASGGPPLNTEAFFGQGTRLTVV.

V is TRBV4-1 and J is TRBJ2-7; D gene unclear. V was pared by 0 bases and J by 0 bases, with 12 bases between. This CDR3 contains 16 residues. The germline gives CDR1 MGHRA, CDR2 YSYEKL. CDR3 DNA: TGCGCCAGCAGCCAAGATGGCAGCAGAGTCTCCTACGAGCAGTACTTC. This sequence encodes CASSQDGSRVSYEQYF.

The chain employs TRBV13 and TRBJ1-5; D is possibly TRBD1 (6 bases). The CDR3 totals 17 residues. Germline lookup yields CDR1 PRHDT and CDR2 FYEKMQ (reference sequence). The V and J ends lost 0 bases and 0 bases respectively, with 12 bases between them. As DNA, the CDR3 is TGTGCCAGCAGCTTAGGGAATCACAGGGTTAGCAATCAGCCCCAGCATTTT. Encoded protein: CASSLGNHRVSNQPQHF.

The chain has TRBV27 and TRBJ1-5; D remains ambiguous. Deletions cut 5 bases from V and 2 bases from J, with 16 bases between. The CDR3 has 16 amino acids. Germline V gene sequence: CDR1 MNHEY, CDR2 SMNVEV (reference sequence). The CDR3 bases are TGTGCCAGCAGTCCCGTTATGCGAGGTGGCAATCAGCCCCAGCATTTT. It translates to CASSPVMRGGNQPQHF.

The gene calls are TRBV7-2 and TRBJ2-1; D may match TRBD1 or TRBD2 (6 bases each). V lost 5 bases and J 7 bases, leaving 15 bases between the germline ends. In germline, CDR1 is SGHTA, CDR2 FQGNSA. This CDR3 comprises 14 residues. The DNA of the CDR3 is TGTGCCAGCAGCGCTGGGGGGCTTGGGAATGAGCAGTTCTTC. This sequence encodes CASSAGGLGNEQFF.

CDR3 amino acids: CASSLSGSGRVDTQYF. As DNA, the CDR3 is TGTGCCAGCAGTTTGAGTGGCAGCGGGAGGGTAGATACGCAGTATTTT. V is TRBV28 and J is TRBJ2-3; 10 nucleotides agree with TRBD2. The CDR3 is 16 residues long. V shed 3 bases and J 5 bases; nucleotides not matched to a gene: 8. Per the germline V gene, CDR1 is MDHEN and CDR2 is SYDVKM.

The rearrangement links TRBV7-2 to TRBJ1-1, with unresolved D. Trimming shortened V by 5 bases and J by 7 bases, and 17 bases separated the two germline ends. Germline loops: CDR1 SGHTA, CDR2 FQGNSA. This CDR3 has 14 amino acids. The CDR3 protein is CASSLLLGPIEAFF. In DNA, the CDR3 is TGTGCCAGCAGCCTTCTACTCGGACCGATTGAAGCTTTCTTT.

This chain joins TRBV14 and TRBJ1-2, with D uncertain. V gave up 4 bases and J gave up 2 bases, with 11 bases separating them. The CDR3 consists of 14 residues. Germline CDR1 is SGHDN and CDR2 is FVKESK. The CDR3 sequence: CASSLKRENYGYTF. As DNA, the CDR3 is TGTGCCAGCAGCCTAAAGAGGGAGAACTATGGCTACACCTTC.